This passage covers 31 T cell receptor beta chains from one sample sequenced in a study of read filtering for tumor transcriptome and immune sequencing. From approximately 430 ng of RNA, a library with molecular barcoded alpha/delta and beta/gamma adaptors was made. MiXCR, applied by TCRdb to the reads, yields one record per CDR3 protein. This table holds roughly 130,000 distinct CDR3 sequences, approximately 13% found once. Input material: a population of CD138-negative cells sorted from bone marrow. All receptors derive from a donor at least 40 years old with multiple myeloma.

This clonotype was observed many times. The rearrangement joins TRBV7-2 to TRBJ1-6; maybe TRBD1 (6 bases). Per the germline V gene, CDR1 is SGHTA and CDR2 is FQGNSA. CDR3 length: 14 amino acids. V was cut by 3 bases and J by 7 bases, with 10 bases left in between. CDR3 region: CASSFGTLNSPLHF. The CDR3 DNA is TGTGCCAGCAGCTTTGGGACATTAAATTCACCCCTCCACTTT.

This clonotype has a count of ten or more. For the CDR3, the DNA is TGTGCCAGCAGTGAAACCAATGAGCAGTTCTTC. This translates into CASSETNEQFF. The chain recombines TRBV2 with TRBJ2-1; D not certain. V was pared by 2 bases and J by 6 bases, with 2 bases between. This CDR3 is 11 amino acids long. Germline assignment: CDR1 SNHLY and CDR2 FYNNEI. Supplemented by reference TRBV2 and TRBJ2-1, the full variable domain reads EPEVTQTPSHQVTQMGQEVILRCVPISNHLYFYWYRQILGQKVEFLVSFYNNEISEKSEIFDDQFSVERPDGSNFTLKIRSTKLEDSAMYFCASSETNEQFFGPGTRLTVL.

This clonotype was seen a few times. The genes are TRBV3-1 and TRBJ2-4; the match to TRBD2 covers 8 bases. CDR1 is LGHDT and CDR2 is YNNKEL in the germline V gene (reference sequence). V lost 0 bases and J lost 2; bases outside the gene matches: 3. The CDR3 runs to 16 residues. CDR3 amino acids: CASSQEPGGSKNIQYF. The CDR3 DNA reads as TGTGCCAGCAGCCAAGAGCCGGGGGGGTCCAAAAACATTCAGTACTTC.

This clonotype was seen at least ten times. V is TRBV12-3 or TRBV12-4 and J is TRBJ2-1, with a weak D call TRBD1 (6 bases). V was trimmed by 1 base and J by 7 bases, leaving 8 bases between them. This CDR3 is 13 amino acids long. CDR3 nucleotides: TGTGCCAGCAGTTTAGGGACAGTAAATGAGCAGTTCTTC. This translates into CASSLGTVNEQFF.

This chain connects TRBV7-2 to TRBJ2-5; TRBD1 matches 8 bases. The germline V gene encodes CDR1 SGHTA and CDR2 FQGNSA. This CDR3 region has 14 residues. The J segment lost 4 bases and the V segment lost 4 bases, leaving 5 bases of the junction unmatched. The chain's CDR3 is CASSSGQGGETQYF. CDR3 DNA sequence: TGTGCCAGCAGCTCAGGACAGGGAGGAGAGACCCAGTACTTC.

This clonotype has a count of ten or more. CDR3 region: CAIWGGHDGYTF. In nucleotides, the CDR3 is TGTGCCATCTGGGGGGGGCACGATGGCTACACCTTC. The chain couples TRBV10-3 to TRBJ1-2, with D perhaps TRBD1 (6 bases). The V gene lost 8 bases and the J gene lost 6 bases, with 13 bases spanning the gap. The CDR3 totals 12 residues. Germline assignment: CDR1 ENHRY and CDR2 SYGVKD.

V usage is TRBV11-2 and J usage is TRBJ1-4, with D possibly matching TRBD1 (6 bases). The V gene lost 2 bases and the J gene lost 7 bases, with 11 bases spanning the gap. CDR1 SGHAT and CDR2 FQNNGV come from the germline V gene. CDR3 size: 14 residues. CDR3 sequence: CASSLRGEGEKLFF. CDR3 nucleotide sequence: TGTGCCAGCAGCTTAAGGGGGGAAGGTGAAAAACTGTTTTTT.

This clonotype came up many times. The V gene is TRBV29-1, the J gene TRBJ1-6, with no clear D. Germline V gene lookup returns CDR1 SQVTM and CDR2 ANQGSEA. Trimming stripped 5 bases from V and 6 bases from J, with 11 bases between. This CDR3 is built from 13 residues. As DNA, the CDR3 is TGCAGCGTTTCCTCAACTATTAATTCACCCCTCCACTTT. It is translated as CSVSSTINSPLHF.

Regarding this clonotype: A clone one base away is much larger, so this may be a read error. V gene TRBV7-9 combines with J gene TRBJ2-5; TRBD2 matches 14 bases. The CDR3 covers 18 residues. Trimming removed 4 bases from V and 4 bases from J; junction bases left unmatched: 11. Germline assignment: CDR1 SEHNR and CDR2 FQNEAQ (reference sequence). The CDR3 nucleotides are TGTGCCAGCAGCTCAGCTCGACTAGCGGGAGGGCCGGTAGAGACCCAGTACTTC. Protein product: CASSSARLAGGPVETQYF. The full variable domain, rest sourced from reference TRBV7-9 and TRBJ2-5, is DTGVSQNPRHKITKRGQNVTFRCDPISEHNRLYWYRQTLGQGPEFLTYFQNEAQLEKSRLLSDRFSAERPKGSFSTLEIQRTEQGDSAMYLCASSSARLAGGPVETQYFGPGTRLLVL.

The table lists this clonotype with a few counts. V is TRBV29-1 and J is TRBJ2-3; D call uncertain. Germline CDR1 SQVTM, CDR2 ANQGSEA. Trimming cost V 0 bases and J 6 bases, with 4 bases left between them. This CDR3 contains 11 residues. The CDR3 loop reads CSVEDGDTQYF. CDR3 DNA sequence: TGCAGCGTTGAAGACGGCGATACGCAGTATTTT.

A remark on this clonotype: A much larger clone differs by one base, so this may be a read error. The V gene is TRBV19, the J gene TRBJ2-2; the match to TRBD1 covers 10 bases. The CDR3 is made up of 14 amino acids. Germline CDR1 is LNHDA and CDR2 is SQIVND (reference sequence). The CDR3 DNA follows: TGTGCCAGCCGACAGGGGGCGAACACCGGGGAGCTGTCTTTT. It specifies CASRQGANTGELSF.

V gene TRBV7-2 combines with J gene TRBJ2-3; D is perhaps TRBD2 (5 bases). CDR1 and CDR2 (germline): SGHTA, FQGNSA. The CDR3 has 15 residues. The V gene lost 1 base and the J gene lost 1 base, with 9 bases spanning the gap. In nucleotides, the CDR3 is TGTGCCAGCAGCTTAGGACTACCAGGCACAGATACGCAGTATTTT. Translating gives CASSLGLPGTDTQYF.

This clonotype was detected a few times. It may be a read error: a sequence one base away is much more abundant. The V call is TRBV5-1, the J call TRBJ2-5, with D maybe TRBD1 (8 bases). CDR3 length: 16 amino acids. CDR1 is SGHRS and CDR2 is YFSETQ in the germline V gene. CDR3 region: CASSLRTGRDQETQCF. As DNA, the CDR3 is TGCGCCAGCAGCTTGAGGACAGGGAGGGACCAAGAGACCCAGTGCTTC. Together with reference TRBV5-1 and TRBJ2-5, the CDR3 gives the full variable domain: KAGVTQTPRYLIKTRGQQVTLSCSPISGHRSVSWYQQTPGQGLQFLFEYFSETQRNKGNFPGRFSGRQFSNSRSEMNVSTLELGDSALYLCASSLRTGRDQETQCFGPGTRLLVL.

This clonotype was seen at least ten times. The chain uses TRBV4-2 and TRBJ2-2; no clear D. The length of the CDR3 is 15 residues. CDR1 is LGHNA, CDR2 YNFKEQ, per germline. The germline V and J ends were trimmed by 0 bases and 1 base, with 6 bases remaining between them. CDR3 residues: CASSQEWQNTGELFF. CDR3 bases: TGTGCCAGCAGCCAAGAGTGGCAGAACACCGGGGAGCTGTTTTTT.

This clonotype has a count of ten or more. The chain carries TRBV11-2 and TRBJ1-2; 10 nucleotides line up with TRBD1. This CDR3 contains 15 residues. From germline, CDR1 is SGHAT and CDR2 FQNNGV. J gave up 4 bases and V 7 bases, and 9 bases lay outside the gene matches. CDR3 DNA sequence: TGTGCCAGCACCACCCTCCGGGACAGGGGCTATGGCTACACCTTC. Translated, it gives CASTTLRDRGYGYTF.

There are many counts of this clonotype. The chain employs TRBV28 and TRBJ2-7; 11 nucleotides line up with TRBD2. J gave up 7 bases and V 7 bases, and 9 bases lay outside the gene matches. Germline-derived CDR1 and CDR2 are MDHEN and SYDVKM. This CDR3 region has 14 residues. Here the CDR3 reads CASTAGLAVREQYF. CDR3 bases: TGTGCCAGCACAGCGGGACTAGCGGTGAGAGAGCAGTACTTC. Full variable domain (rest looked up from reference TRBV28 and TRBJ2-7): DVKVTQSSRYLVKRTGEKVFLECVQDMDHENMFWYRQDPGLGLRLIYFSYDVKMKEKGDIPEGYSVSREKKERFSLILESASTNQTSMYLCASTAGLAVREQYFGPGTRLTVT.

The count of this clonotype is one. One base away lies a much larger clone, so this may be a sequencing read error. This chain links TRBV5-1 with TRBJ1-1; possible D gene TRBD1, 6 bases. The CDR3 has 15 residues. Germline CDR1 and CDR2: SGHRS and YFSETQ. V was shortened by 4 bases and J by 0 bases, with 13 bases between the two germline ends. For the CDR3, the DNA is TGCGCCAGCAGCGGGGGCAGGGGCATGAACACTGAAGCTTTCTTT. Protein: CASSGGRGMNTEAFF.

This clonotype has more than one count but fewer than ten. The chain has TRBV28 and TRBJ2-7; no clear D gene. CDR3 length equals 14 residues. Between the trimmed V and J ends, which lost 1 base and 8 bases, there was a span of 15 bases. The germline V gene has CDR1 MDHEN and CDR2 SYDVKM. The CDR3 protein is CASSLSPGLEKQYF. As DNA, the CDR3 is TGTGCCAGCAGTTTATCCCCGGGTCTTGAGAAGCAGTACTTC.

Many counts were recorded for this clonotype. The rearrangement uses TRBV27 and TRBJ1-5; no reliable D call. From germline, CDR1 is MNHEY and CDR2 SMNVEV (reference sequence). Deletions cut 3 bases from V and 6 bases from J, with 9 bases between. The CDR3 has 13 residues. This chain's CDR3 is CASSLDAAQPQHF. DNA of the CDR3: TGTGCCAGCAGTTTGGACGCAGCTCAGCCCCAGCATTTT.

This clonotype was observed at least ten times. This chain joins TRBV12-3 or TRBV12-4 and TRBJ2-7; 10 bases fit TRBD1. CDR3 length: 15 residues. Germline trimming cut 7 bases from V and 5 bases from J; bases unmatched to any gene: 11. The CDR3, as DNA: TGTGCCAGCACCCAGGGGACAGGGGCTTTCCACGAGCAGTACTTC. Translating it yields CASTQGTGAFHEQYF.

This clonotype was counted many times. CDR3: CASSPYTGSGEQFF. The CDR3 DNA follows: TGCGCCAGCAGCCCTTACACAGGTTCCGGTGAGCAGTTCTTC. The chain carries TRBV5-1 and TRBJ2-1, with a weak D call TRBD1 (5 bases). Germline V CDR1 and CDR2: SGHRS, YFSETQ. The CDR3 consists of 14 residues. Trimming removed 4 bases at V and 9 bases at J, with 17 bases between.

This clonotype has a handful of counts. This sequence joins TRBV6-2 or TRBV6-3 and TRBJ1-1; no clear D gene. V was pared by 0 bases and J by 1 base, with 12 bases between. This CDR3 contains 16 residues. The germline gives CDR1 MNHEY, CDR2 SVGEGT. The CDR3 DNA is TGTGCCAGCAGTTACTCCAGCCTGGCGGGGAACACTGAAGCTTTCTTT. Translation gives CASSYSSLAGNTEAFF.

As regards this clonotype: Just one base apart from a much larger clone, this may be a read error. V gene TRBV4-1 combines with J gene TRBJ1-4; D is ambiguous. Looked up from germline, CDR1 is MGHRA and CDR2 is YSYEKL. Trimming removed 5 bases from V and 4 bases from J, with 17 bases in between. This CDR3 comprises 16 residues. CDR3 in DNA: TGCGCCAGCAGCGGCGAGCTGGGTGGGAATAATGAAAAACTGTTTTTT. It yields the protein CASSGELGGNNEKLFF.

In this sample, this clonotype turned up many times. V and J are TRBV20-1 and TRBJ2-6, with D perhaps TRBD1 (6 bases). Germline V gives CDR1 DFQATT, CDR2 SNEGSKA (reference sequence). V was trimmed by 6 bases and J by 0 bases, leaving 15 bases between them. The CDR3 totals 16 residues. Here the CDR3 reads CSASPMGASGANVLTF. In DNA form, the CDR3 reads TGCAGTGCCTCCCCGATGGGGGCCTCTGGGGCCAACGTCCTGACTTTC.

This clonotype came up many times. This chain uses TRBV20-1 with TRBJ2-3; D perhaps matches TRBD1 (6 bases). The germline gives CDR1 DFQATT, CDR2 SNEGSKA (reference sequence). The V end was cut by 3 bases, the J end by 4 bases, with 11 bases between. The CDR3 sequence is 13 residues long. This CDR3 reads CSARQGISDTQYF. In DNA form, the CDR3 reads TGCAGTGCTAGGCAGGGGATATCAGATACGCAGTATTTT.

This clonotype was detected ten times or more. V usage is TRBV29-1 and J usage is TRBJ2-1, with D tentatively TRBD2 (6 bases). CDR3 length: 12 residues. CDR1 and CDR2 (germline): SQVTM, ANQGSEA. Trimming left V 5 bases short and J 8 bases short, with 13 bases between. CDR3 DNA: TGCAGCGTTTATAGCGGCAGAGATGAGCAGTTCTTC. Amino acids: CSVYSGRDEQFF.

This clonotype has at least ten counts. V gene TRBV6-2 or TRBV6-3 combines with J gene TRBJ2-1; 7 bases fit TRBD2. The V gene's germline CDR1 is MNHEY and CDR2 SVGEGT. CDR3 length equals 14 residues. V lost 7 bases to trimming and J lost 1 base; unmatched junction nucleotides: 4. The CDR3 DNA reads as TGTGCCAGCACACTAGCGAGTTCCTACAATGAGCAGTTCTTC. Translation: CASTLASSYNEQFF.

This clonotype was seen ten or more times. This chain joins TRBV20-1 and TRBJ1-1; D possibly corresponds to TRBD1 (6 bases). CDR3 size: 15 residues. V was pared by 5 bases and J by 3 bases, with 19 bases between. Germline V lookup: CDR1 DFQATT, CDR2 SNEGSKA (reference sequence). CDR3 coding DNA: TGCAGTGCTCCCAGGTGGACAGACGGGCACACTGAAGCTTTCTTT. Amino acids: CSAPRWTDGHTEAFF.

Ten or more counts support this clonotype. V gene TRBV12-3 or TRBV12-4 combines with J gene TRBJ2-3; 7 bases fit TRBD1. The CDR3 has 15 residues. With V trimmed by 8 bases and J by 6 bases, 14 bases remained unmatched. CDR3 region: CASGFRDSRGDTQYF. CDR3 DNA sequence: TGTGCCAGCGGCTTCCGGGACAGCCGCGGGGATACGCAGTATTTT.

This clonotype was picked up many times. J is TRBJ1-2 and V is TRBV12-3 or TRBV12-4, with TRBD1 matching 9 bases. Losses at the gene ends were 6 bases for V and 3 bases for J; bases not matched to a gene: 11. The CDR3 totals 16 residues. CDR3 sequence reads: CASRPPGQGIYYGYTF. The CDR3 nucleotides are TGTGCCAGCAGGCCCCCGGGACAGGGTATTTACTATGGCTACACCTTC.

This chain's CDR3 is CASSGQWWGQYQETQYF. DNA of the CDR3: TGTGCCAGCAGCGGGCAATGGTGGGGACAGTACCAAGAGACCCAGTACTTC. This chain links TRBV14 with TRBJ2-5; 7 nucleotides agree with TRBD1. Germline CDR1 is SGHDN and CDR2 is FVKESK. The V gene end was trimmed by 5 bases and the J gene end by 0 bases; junction bases not matched to a gene: 12. The CDR3 spans 17 residues.